What follows are 3 T cell receptor beta chains derived from one specimen sequenced in a study of blood T cell repertoires in COVID-19. Profiling relied on immunoSEQ multiplex PCR, and the TCRdb table lists in-frame clones only, not all of them. The sample has around 150,000 clones, about four fifths seen once; the top ten hold about 3.4%. Sequenced sample: PBMCs or T cells enriched from blood (not recorded which). The source is a woman aged 45-65 years with acute COVID-19.

The chain uses TRBV18 and TRBJ2-1; 7 nucleotides line up with TRBD1. The V gene's germline CDR1 is KGHSH and CDR2 LQKENI. The junction had 4 bases not matched to a gene; V was cut back by 3 bases and J by 2 bases. The CDR3 length is 15 residues. CDR3 nucleotides: TGTGCCAGCTCACCCCAGGGACAGACCTACAATGAGCAGTTCTTC. Protein sequence: CASSPQGQTYNEQFF.

V gene TRBV6-5 combines with J gene TRBJ2-6; no clear D. V lost 0 bases to trimming and J lost 2 bases, with 8 bases between them. CDR3 length equals 16 residues. Looked up from germline, CDR1 is MNHEY and CDR2 is SVGAGI. The CDR3 nucleotides are TGTGCCAGCAGTTACTCTCCAGGAACTGGGGCCAACGTCCTGACTTTC. Translating gives CASSYSPGTGANVLTF.

This sequence joins TRBV4-1 and TRBJ2-1, with D possibly TRBD2 on 6 matching bases. The V end was cut by 2 bases, the J end by 0 bases, with 14 bases between. Germline CDR1 MGHRA, CDR2 YSYEKL. The CDR3 extends over 17 amino acids. The CDR3 sequence: CASSQSALATSYNEQFF. The CDR3 nucleotides read TGCGCCAGCAGCCAATCTGCGCTAGCGACCTCCTACAATGAGCAGTTCTTC.